Listed here is a single T cell receptor (beta chain). V was trimmed by 3 bases and J by 3 bases, leaving 14 bases between them. The germline gives CDR1 KGHSH, CDR2 LQKENI. CDR3 length: 15 residues. The record originates from a study of blood T cell repertoires in COVID-19. In the authors' methods: Reference gene primer amplification in the assay estimated nucleated cell counts. The repertoire was sequenced with immunoSEQ multiplex PCR; TCRdb's copy has only in-frame clones and lacks some. From that table come the V and J calls and clone size; the DNA was used to work out D and trimming. The sample has about 29,000 clones; approximately 84% are singletons.

Sequencing was done on a sample of peripheral blood. The origin of this receptor is a man older than 75 with active COVID-19. The gene calls are TRBV18 and TRBJ1-1; no clear D. The CDR3 region is CASSPQLVLHTEAFF. The CDR3 bases are TGTGCCAGCTCACCGCAGTTGGTGTTGCACACTGAAGCTTTCTTT. Supplemented by reference TRBV18 and TRBJ1-1, the full variable domain reads NAGVMQNPRHLVRRRGQEARLRCSPMKGHSHVYWYRQLPEEGLKFMVYLQKENIIDESGMPKERFSAEFPKEGPSILRIQQVVRGDSAAYFCASSPQLVLHTEAFFGQGTRLTVV.